Listed below are T cell receptor beta chains from one sample, sequenced in a study of PD-1 blockade in classical Hodgkin lymphoma. Sequencing used immunoSEQ multiplex PCR; TCRdb keeps in-frame clones, though not all of them. Of 120,000 to 150,000 clones in the sample, just under 80% were seen once. Sequenced material: peripheral blood mononuclear cells (PBMCs), taken before the second cycle of nivolumab. These receptors all stem from a human donor with classical Hodgkin lymphoma. Each CDR3 is given with its conserved first and last residue. D genes are given only for firm matches.

TRBJ1-2 | TRBV5-1 | - | 14 | CASSDTGGNYGYTF
TRBJ2-3 | TRBV7-8 | TRBD1 | 16 | CASSLRDRGITDTQYF
TRBJ1-3 | TRBV6-5 | - | 14 | CASRPTGTGNTIYF
TRBJ2-3 | TRBV5-4 | - | 14 | CASSLESYTDTQYF
TRBJ1-2 | TRBV28 | - | 14 | CASRAVGGAGGYTF
TRBJ2-1 | TRBV6-1 | - | 15 | CASSGKGPDYNEQFF
TRBJ1-3 | TRBV5-4 | TRBD1 | 13 | CATKPGGTGTIYF
TRBJ2-5 | TRBV13 | - | 15 | CASSLSAEGWETQYF
TRBJ2-7 | TRBV7-9 | TRBD2 | 16 | CASSLGRGSGYNEQYF
TRBJ2-7 | TRBV7-8 | TRBD1 | 14 | CASTPDRGSYEQYF
TRBJ2-4 | TRBV18 | - | 16 | CASSRRQILAKNIQYF
TRBJ2-2 | TRBV5-1 | - | 15 | CASSLAVEGTGELFF
TRBJ1-1 | TRBV19 | - | 12 | CASSIWNTEAFF
TRBJ1-2 | TRBV4-1 | - | 13 | CASSQDNSYGYTF
TRBJ2-7 | TRBV14 | - | 15 | CASSPLRDSEYEQYF
TRBJ1-5 | TRBV19 | - | 14 | CASSFLGSNQPQHF
TRBJ1-3 | TRBV7-9 | - | 14 | CASSFSGSGNTIYF
TRBJ2-6 | TRBV19 | - | 15 | CASSISHSGANVLTF
TRBJ2-5 | TRBV19 | - | 15 | CASSIGGTYQETQYF
TRBJ2-7 | TRBV28 | - | 14 | CASSLAGHSYEQYF
TRBJ2-5 | TRBV19 | TRBD2 | 15 | CASSIDSGSRETQYF
TRBJ2-5 | TRBV9 | - | 14 | CASSVVAGQETQYF
TRBJ2-4 | TRBV19 | - | 11 | CASSTGNIQYF
TRBJ2-1 | TRBV2 | - | 14 | CASRRSSSYNEQFF
TRBJ2-4 | TRBV5-1 | TRBD1 | 16 | CASSLGQGLTKNIQYF
TRBJ2-5 | TRBV15 | TRBD2 | 13 | CATSGGARETQYF
TRBJ1-5 | TRBV6-5 | - | 12 | CASSYRNQPQHF
TRBJ1-4 | TRBV7-2 | - | 14 | CASSLTQTNEKLFF
TRBJ1-5 | TRBV9 | - | 15 | CASSVGGSSNQPQHF
TRBJ2-5 | TRBV4-2 | - | 15 | CASSPEGHSAGIEYF
TRBJ1-4 | TRBV5-1 | TRBD1 | 14 | CASSQTGLNEKLFF
TRBJ1-1 | TRBV11-1 | - | 13 | CASSSPVNTEAFF
TRBJ1-4 | TRBV5-6 | - | 16 | CASSSDRTLTNEKLFF
TRBJ1-5 | TRBV5-1 | TRBD1 | 14 | CASSPGTGSQPQHF
TRBJ2-7 | TRBV29-1 | TRBD2 | 14 | CSVGASGRSYEQYF
TRBJ1-2 | TRBV19 | TRBD1 | 15 | CASNRPGQGRYGYTF
TRBJ1-5 | TRBV7-9 | - | 13 | CASSPAGDQPQHF
TRBJ1-1 | TRBV7-3 | - | 14 | CASSSQGINTEAFF
TRBJ1-2 | TRBV7-2 | - | 13 | CASSFGNNYGYTF
TRBJ2-2 | TRBV5-1 | - | 13 | CASSPGNTGELFF
TRBJ1-2 | TRBV6-6 | - | 15 | CASSYSTAAYYGYTF
TRBJ2-2 | TRBV19 | - | 16 | CASSIGAGAGSGELFF
TRBJ2-7 | TRBV21-1 | - | 15 | CASSNGDRASYEQYF
TRBJ2-1 | TRBV5-5 | - | 13 | CASSQQTTAEQFF
TRBJ1-1 | TRBV30 | - | 12 | CAWSLANTEAFF
TRBJ2-3 | TRBV6-5 | - | 15 | CASSYSTWGLDTQYF
TRBJ2-7 | TRBV19 | - | 14 | CASSPGPFGYEQYF
TRBJ1-1 | TRBV5-4 | - | 13 | CASSLTGLSEAFF
TRBJ1-3 | TRBV15 | - | 17 | CATSRGMYTGTGNTIYF
TRBJ2-1 | TRBV19 | TRBD2 | 16 | CASSIWASGDYNEQFF
TRBJ2-7 | TRBV9 | - | 13 | CASSVGSLGEQYF
TRBJ2-2 | TRBV6-5 | TRBD1 | 15 | CASRRTGSNTGELFF
TRBJ2-7 | TRBV6-6 | TRBD1 | 13 | CASRQGQSYEQYF
TRBJ2-3 | TRBV6-1 | TRBD2 | 18 | CASSEETGLAGSTDTQYF
TRBJ1-2 | TRBV27 | TRBD1 | 15 | CASSLYATGMLGYTF
TRBJ2-4 | TRBV2 | TRBD1 | 15 | CASSGGGASKNIQYF
TRBJ2-7 | TRBV5-5 | - | 15 | CASRSGPTVTYEQYF
TRBJ2-1 | TRBV28 | TRBD2 | 15 | CASSLTSGTYNEQFF
TRBJ2-7 | TRBV9 | - | 15 | CASSVGPATVGEQYF
TRBJ1-5 | TRBV28 | - | 16 | CASSPAWGVEGQPQHF